The present T cell receptor beta chain was sequenced within a study of OX40 agonist ivuxolimab in advanced cancers. Across the study: The dose-escalation cohort had hepatocellular carcinoma, melanoma, renal cell or head and neck cancer.

Measured with immunoSEQ multiplex PCR; TCRdb has only the in-frame clones, and not every one. Of fewer than 75,000 clones in the sample, 85% to 90% were seen once. Germline values: CDR1 SGHTA, CDR2 FQGNSA. Trimming pared 5 bases from V and 0 bases from J, leaving 13 bases between. This CDR3 is built from 16 residues. Blood was sampled at baseline, cycle 4 day 1, and cycle 7 day 1. The sequencing used CD4+ or CD8+ T cells sorted from blood, collected in a trial of the OX40 agonist ivuxolimab. This chain links TRBV7-2 with TRBJ1-4; no clear D. The clonotype comes from an adult with an advanced solid tumor such as melanoma, head and neck, liver or kidney cancer. The CDR3 loop reads CASSGRTGSTNEKLFF. Here the CDR3 DNA reads TGTGCCAGCAGCGGTAGGACGGGGTCAACTAATGAAAAACTGTTTTTT.